The TCR beta chain described here comes from a study of blood T cell repertoires in COVID-19. Study as a whole: Both acute and convalescent COVID-19 samples were obtained from the United States, Italy and Spain.

Seattle participants joined during active infection and were tracked over time. Trimming stripped 1 base from V and 0 bases from J, with 9 bases between. The CDR3 runs to 16 residues. Germline V gene sequence: CDR1 KGHDR, CDR2 SFDVKD. In the original processing: Amplification of reference gene primers was used by the study to estimate nucleated cell counts. The repertoire was sequenced with immunoSEQ multiplex PCR; TCRdb's copy has only in-frame clones and lacks some. V, J and clone size were drawn from that table, and D and trimming were deduced from the DNA. The sample has hundreds of thousands of clones; about 90% are singletons.

This clonotype was obtained from a woman aged 70-85 years with COVID-19, enrolled during active disease. The V call is TRBV24-1, the J call TRBJ2-1; D is ambiguous. Sequenced input: peripheral blood. CDR3 DNA sequence: TGTGCCACCAGTGATTTATTTCCCAGCTCCTACAATGAGCAGTTCTTC. Its protein is CATSDLFPSSYNEQFF.